What follows describes a single T cell receptor (beta chain). The assay was immunoSEQ multiplex PCR, and TCRdb's table has in-frame clones only and misses some. The sample has about 80,000 clones; 70% to 80% are singletons. The data derive from a study of blood T cell repertoires in COVID-19. The overall study: There were acute and convalescent COVID-19 samples, and they came from the United States, Italy and Spain. From T cells, B-cell-depleted T cells, or PBMCs came the material, which was cDNA or gDNA.

The V end lost 3 bases, the J end lost 1 base, and 12 bases lay between the germline ends. Germline values: CDR1 LNHDA, CDR2 SQIVND (reference sequence). The CDR3 is made up of 15 amino acids. This clonotype was sampled from a man aged 65 to 79 with active or convalescent COVID-19. V usage is TRBV19 and J usage is TRBJ1-1, with D perhaps TRBD1 (5 bases). The specimen was peripheral blood. This CDR3 is CASSIQDNTNTEAFF. CDR3 nucleotide sequence: TGTGCCAGTAGTATTCAGGACAACACGAACACTGAAGCTTTCTTT.